Described below is a single TCR beta chain sequence and its context. The antigen is unknown. CD4+ cells of the naive, central memory, regulatory and stem cell-like memory types were sorted via CD45RO/CCR7/CD25/CD127/CD95/CD27. These data originate in a study of beta chain features in type 1 diabetes. The wider study: The study examined around 98,000,000 sorted cells across all samples.

Study-level findings and limits: Patients with Type 1 diabetes showed moderately but significantly shorter TCRB CDR3s in all four CD4+ subsets.

Germline CDR1 reads SGHTA; CDR2 reads FQGNSA. V lost 4 bases to trimming and J lost 1 base, with 5 bases between them. CDR3 length equals 12 residues. The study reverse transcribed the entire isolated RNA, so it sequenced expressed TCRB transcripts. Repertoires were generated with immunoSEQ multiplex PCR, while TCRdb's copy carries only in-frame clones and drops some. The sample shows about 650,000 clones, 9.5% to 15% of them seen only once. The source of this sequence is a man aged 25 to 40 with type 1 diabetes. The sample was naive CD4+ T cells from blood. The rearrangement uses TRBV7-2 and TRBJ2-7; D is unresolved. CDR3 amino acids: CASSSPSYEQYF. The CDR3 bases are TGTGCCAGCAGCTCCCCATCCTACGAGCAGTACTTC.